This paragraph covers one TCR beta chain sequence. Its antigen remains unknown. This entry is derived from a study of T cell responses to AZD1222 COVID-19 vaccine. Overall study findings and caveats: The breadth and depth of Spike-specific TCRs increased once two AZD1222 doses had been given. Baseline seropositivity occurred in only six AZD1222 recipients. Donors in the cohort were predominantly white British and more often female, and clonal diversity was possibly underestimated.

Trimming removed 6 bases from V and 4 bases from J, with 10 bases in between. The CDR3 runs to 13 residues. Per the germline V gene, CDR1 is SGHDN and CDR2 is FVKESK. Sequenced by immunoSEQ multiplex PCR; TCRdb stores in-frame clones only, minus some. This sample has some 150,000 clones, with just over 90% found just once. The sample in question was peripheral blood, obtained on day 0 of AZD1222 vaccination. V and J are TRBV14 and TRBJ1-5, with TRBD1 as a possible D gene (6 bases). The receptor comes from an adult in good health. CDR3 nucleotides: TGTGCCAGCAGTGGACAGCCTAATCAGCCCCAGCATTTT. This encodes CASSGQPNQPQHF.